Described below is a single T cell receptor (beta chain) sequence and its context. The sample comes from a study of CD8 T cells in Susac syndrome. Losses at the gene ends were 5 bases for V and 5 bases for J; bases not matched to a gene: 7. The CDR3 is 14 amino acids. TEMRA cells were FACS-enriched, and CD8+ and CD4+ T cells were isolated negatively. Reverse transcription of roughly 0.5 to 1 ug RNA used random hexamers. TCRdb recomputed calls from the immunoSEQ multiplex PCR reads with MiXCR, one row per CDR3 protein. The data show some 96,000 distinct CDR3 sequences, around 94% seen once. This clonotype was sampled from a human donor with Susac syndrome. The chain is built from TRBV12-3 or TRBV12-4 and TRBJ2-3, with TRBD2 matching 7 bases. The sample consisted of CD4+ T cells from PBMCs. The CDR3 coding sequence is TGTGCCAGCAGTCCTCCCCCGGGAGGAGATACGCAGTATTTT. Its protein product is CASSPPPGGDTQYF.